The 8 T cell receptor beta chains in this list originate from one sample, sequenced in a study of cytomegalovirus exposure and HLA in healthy donors. The PCR contained 60 Vbeta and 13 Jbeta primers. This table comes from immunoSEQ multiplex PCR, and its TCRdb copy is limited to in-frame clones, with some not included. Altogether 140,000 to 150,000 clones are present, 78% being singletons, with the ten largest covering 2.5% to 3%. The sequencing sample was made of PBMCs. Receptors were obtained from a female donor in good health and CMV-seronegative.

The DNA of the CDR3 is TGTGCCAGCAGCTTCCGCGCGCTAGGCTACAATGAGCAGTTCTTC. This codes for CASSFRALGYNEQFF. The J gene is TRBJ2-1, the V gene TRBV5-6; D is unresolved. Trimming removed 2 bases from V and 3 bases from J, with 12 bases in between. The CDR3 is made up of 15 amino acids. Germline V gene sequence: CDR1 SGHDT, CDR2 YYEEEE.

This chain joins TRBV4-2 and TRBJ2-2; TRBD1 matches 7 bases. The CDR3 covers 16 residues. The junction had 6 bases not matched to a gene; V was cut back by 0 bases and J by 5 bases. Germline lookup yields CDR1 LGHNA and CDR2 YNFKEQ. The CDR3 bases are TGTGCCAGCAGCCAAGAAACGGGACAGCCAACCGGGGAGCTGTTTTTT. Translating it yields CASSQETGQPTGELFF.

This clone was seen only once. This sequence joins TRBV10-3 and TRBJ2-5, with TRBD1 matching 8 bases. Per germline, CDR1 ENHRY and CDR2 SYGVKD. This CDR3 is built from 14 residues. J gave up 3 bases and V 10 bases, and 10 bases lay outside the gene matches. The DNA of the CDR3 is TGTGCCACCGGCGATCAGGGGGCGGAAGAGACCCAGTACTTC. As protein: CATGDQGAEETQYF.

This clone showed up just once. The chain uses TRBV6-5 and TRBJ2-7, with a weak D call TRBD2 (6 bases). The length of the CDR3 is 14 residues. Trimming took off 4 bases at V and 0 bases at J, with 10 bases between the two ends. Germline V gene lookup returns CDR1 MNHEY and CDR2 SVGAGI. CDR3: CASSFSGNSYEQYF. CDR3 DNA: TGTGCCAGCAGTTTTAGCGGAAACTCCTACGAGCAGTACTTC.

CDR3 loop: CASRYRGEDQPQHF. Written as DNA, the CDR3 is TGTGCCAGCAGGTACAGGGGGGAAGATCAGCCCCAGCATTTT. The chain uses TRBV27 and TRBJ1-5, with 8 positions matching TRBD1. Germline CDR1 reads MNHEY; CDR2 reads SMNVEV (reference sequence). The CDR3 contains 14 residues. Losses at the gene ends were 6 bases for V and 5 bases for J; bases not matched to a gene: 6.

This chain joins TRBV7-2 and TRBJ2-2; 13 bases line up with TRBD2. The trim removed 3 bases at V and 3 bases at J, leaving 7 bases unmatched. Germline V gives CDR1 SGHTA, CDR2 FQGNSA. There are 18 residues in the CDR3. CDR3 in amino acids: CASSFKPTSGGYTGELFF. CDR3 DNA sequence: TGTGCCAGCAGCTTCAAGCCGACTAGCGGGGGGTACACCGGGGAGCTGTTTTTT.

This clone was detected only a few times. The rearrangement links TRBV4-1 to TRBJ2-7; 9 bases align to TRBD2. The CDR3 has 14 amino acids. V dropped 4 bases and J dropped 2; count of bases not matched to a gene: 3. Per the germline V gene, CDR1 is MGHRA and CDR2 is YSYEKL. The CDR3 loop reads CASSRAGGAYEQYF. CDR3 sequence (DNA): TGCGCCAGCAGCCGAGCGGGAGGTGCCTACGAGCAGTACTTC.

The chain has TRBV5-4 and TRBJ2-7, with TRBD2 matching over 9 bases. The germline V gene has CDR1 SGHNT and CDR2 YYREEE (reference sequence). V dropped 2 bases and J dropped 4; count of bases not matched to a gene: 4. The CDR3 has 14 residues. The chain's CDR3 is CASSFGAGGYEQYF. The CDR3, as DNA: TGTGCCAGCAGCTTCGGGGCGGGAGGGTACGAGCAGTACTTC.